Many counts were recorded for the clone carrying this T cell receptor (beta chain). The data were taken from a study of human T cells and chemical hapten exposure. The wider study: While the approximately 24-week study was under way, patients received diphenylcyclopropenone on the scalp every week.

Time point: patch test 1, 2 weeks after DPC sensitization. Specified treatment: therapeutic diphenylcyclopropenone sensitization with weekly scalp DPC. In the library, unique molecular identifiers were attached to individual cDNA molecules. In TCRdb, the RACE reads were re-called with MiXCR into one record per CDR3 protein. This sample has some 350,000 distinct CDR3 sequences, with around 7% found just once. Looked up from germline, CDR1 is LGHNA and CDR2 is YSLEER. V dropped 0 bases and J dropped 1 base, with 12 bases sitting between them. The CDR3 runs to 16 residues. The sequencing used whole blood, collected in connection with sensitization to the hapten diphenylcyclopropenone (DPC). The source of this sequence is a woman between 18 and 30 years old with alopecia areata. Some clones in this sample may be carry-over from other donors' samples. The chain carries TRBV4-3 and TRBJ1-1; D is unresolved. The CDR3: CASSQDLTDQNTEAFF. DNA of the CDR3: TGCGCCAGCAGCCAAGATCTTACGGATCAGAACACTGAAGCTTTCTTT.